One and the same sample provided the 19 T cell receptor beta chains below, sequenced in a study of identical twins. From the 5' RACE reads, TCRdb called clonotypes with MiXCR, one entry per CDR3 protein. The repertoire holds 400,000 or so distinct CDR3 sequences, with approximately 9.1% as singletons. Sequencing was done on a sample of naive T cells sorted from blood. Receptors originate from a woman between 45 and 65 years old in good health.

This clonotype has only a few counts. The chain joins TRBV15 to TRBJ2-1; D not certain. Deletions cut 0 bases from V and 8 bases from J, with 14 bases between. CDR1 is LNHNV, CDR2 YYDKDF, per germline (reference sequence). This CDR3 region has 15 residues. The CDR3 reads CATSRDWRFTDEQFF. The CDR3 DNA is TGTGCCACCAGCAGAGATTGGCGGTTCACTGATGAGCAGTTCTTC.

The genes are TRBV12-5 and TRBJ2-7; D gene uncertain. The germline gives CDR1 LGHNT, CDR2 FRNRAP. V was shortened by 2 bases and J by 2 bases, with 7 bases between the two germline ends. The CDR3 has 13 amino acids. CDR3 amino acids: CASGLLEAYEQYF. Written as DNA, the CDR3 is TGTGCTAGTGGTTTGCTTGAGGCCTACGAGCAGTACTTC.

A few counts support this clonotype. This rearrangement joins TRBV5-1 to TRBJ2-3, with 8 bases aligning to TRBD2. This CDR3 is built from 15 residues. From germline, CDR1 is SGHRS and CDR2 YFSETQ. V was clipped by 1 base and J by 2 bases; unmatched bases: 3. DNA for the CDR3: TGCGCCAGCAGCTTGACTAGCGGTAACACAGATACGCAGTATTTT. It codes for CASSLTSGNTDTQYF. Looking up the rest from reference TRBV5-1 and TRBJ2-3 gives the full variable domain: KAGVTQTPRYLIKTRGQQVTLSCSPISGHRSVSWYQQTPGQGLQFLFEYFSETQRNKGNFPGRFSGRQFSNSRSEMNVSTLELGDSALYLCASSLTSGNTDTQYFGPGTRLTVL.

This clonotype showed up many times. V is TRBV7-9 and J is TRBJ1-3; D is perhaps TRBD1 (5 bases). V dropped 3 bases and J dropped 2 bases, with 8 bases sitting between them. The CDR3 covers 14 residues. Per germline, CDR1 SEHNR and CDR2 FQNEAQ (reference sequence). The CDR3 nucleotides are TGTGCCAGCAGCTTTCCGGGACCTGGAAACACCATATATTTT. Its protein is CASSFPGPGNTIYF. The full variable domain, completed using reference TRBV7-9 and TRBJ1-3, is DTGVSQNPRHKITKRGQNVTFRCDPISEHNRLYWYRQTLGQGPEFLTYFQNEAQLEKSRLLSDRFSAERPKGSFSTLEIQRTEQGDSAMYLCASSFPGPGNTIYFGEGSWLTVV.

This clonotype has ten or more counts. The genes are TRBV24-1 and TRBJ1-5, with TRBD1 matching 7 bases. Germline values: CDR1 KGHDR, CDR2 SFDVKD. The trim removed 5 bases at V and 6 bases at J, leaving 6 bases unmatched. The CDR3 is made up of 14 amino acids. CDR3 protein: CATSAGQMSQPQHF. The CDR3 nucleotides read TGTGCCACCAGTGCGGGACAGATGAGTCAGCCCCAGCATTTT.

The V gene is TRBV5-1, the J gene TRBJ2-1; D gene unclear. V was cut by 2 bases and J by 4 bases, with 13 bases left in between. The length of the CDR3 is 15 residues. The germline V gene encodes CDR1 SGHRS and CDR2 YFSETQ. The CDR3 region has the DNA TGCGCCAGCAGCTTTGTGGAACTAAAGTACAATGAGCAGTTCTTC. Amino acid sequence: CASSFVELKYNEQFF.

The CDR3 reads CASSLWSTGTGKETEAFF. The CDR3, as DNA: TGTGCCAGCAGCTTATGGTCAACCGGGACAGGGAAAGAAACTGAAGCTTTCTTT. The chain combines TRBV7-9 with TRBJ1-1; 9 nucleotides line up with TRBD1. The CDR3 contains 18 residues. Per the germline V gene, CDR1 is SEHNR and CDR2 is FQNEAQ (reference sequence). Trimming cost V 2 bases and J 5 bases; bases outside gene matches: 15. The variable domain in full, with the rest retrieved from reference TRBV7-9 and TRBJ1-1, is DTGVSQNPRHKITKRGQNVTFRCDPISEHNRLYWYRQTLGQGPEFLTYFQNEAQLEKSRLLSDRFSAERPKGSFSTLEIQRTEQGDSAMYLCASSLWSTGTGKETEAFFGQGTRLTVV.

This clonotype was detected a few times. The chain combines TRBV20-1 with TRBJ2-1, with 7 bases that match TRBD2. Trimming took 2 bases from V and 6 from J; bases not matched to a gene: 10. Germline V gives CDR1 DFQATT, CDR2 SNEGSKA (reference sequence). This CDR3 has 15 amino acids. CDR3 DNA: TGCAGTGCTAGAACCGGGACTAAAGGCCCCAATGAGCAGTTCTTC. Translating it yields CSARTGTKGPNEQFF.

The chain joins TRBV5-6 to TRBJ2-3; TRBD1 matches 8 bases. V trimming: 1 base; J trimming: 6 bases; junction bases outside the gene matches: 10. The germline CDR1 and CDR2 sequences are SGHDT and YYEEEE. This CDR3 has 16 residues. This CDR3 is CASSLPGQGPGDTQYF. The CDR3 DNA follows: TGTGCCAGCAGCTTGCCCGGACAGGGTCCGGGGGATACGCAGTATTTT.

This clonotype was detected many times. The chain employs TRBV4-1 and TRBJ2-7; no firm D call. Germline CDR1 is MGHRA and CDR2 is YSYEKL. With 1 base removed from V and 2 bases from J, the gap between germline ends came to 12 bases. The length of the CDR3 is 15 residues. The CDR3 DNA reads TGCGCCAGCAGCCAAGTCAAAGATCAAACCTACGAGCAGTACTTC. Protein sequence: CASSQVKDQTYEQYF.

In DNA, the CDR3 is TGTGCCTGGAGTGTTCGGGACTCTAGCGAGACCCAGTACTTC. It encodes CAWSVRDSSETQYF. The chain links TRBV30 to TRBJ2-5; possible D gene TRBD2, 6 bases. V was clipped by 0 bases and J by 5 bases, with 13 bases between them. This CDR3 is 14 amino acids long. Germline lookup yields CDR1 GTSNPN and CDR2 SVGIG (reference sequence).

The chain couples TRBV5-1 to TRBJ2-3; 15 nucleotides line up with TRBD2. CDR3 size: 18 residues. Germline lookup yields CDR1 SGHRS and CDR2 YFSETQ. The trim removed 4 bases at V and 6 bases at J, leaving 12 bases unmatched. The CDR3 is CASSLRPGLAGGGDTQYF. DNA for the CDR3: TGCGCCAGCAGCCTACGCCCGGGACTAGCGGGAGGAGGGGATACGCAGTATTTT.

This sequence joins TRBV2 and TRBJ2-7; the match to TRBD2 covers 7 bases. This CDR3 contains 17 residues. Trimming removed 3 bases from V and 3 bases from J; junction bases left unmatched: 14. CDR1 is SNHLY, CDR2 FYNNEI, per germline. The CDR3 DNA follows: TGTGCCAGCAGTGACCGGTTGGGGGGACTACTCGACTACGAGCAGTACTTC. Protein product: CASSDRLGGLLDYEQYF.

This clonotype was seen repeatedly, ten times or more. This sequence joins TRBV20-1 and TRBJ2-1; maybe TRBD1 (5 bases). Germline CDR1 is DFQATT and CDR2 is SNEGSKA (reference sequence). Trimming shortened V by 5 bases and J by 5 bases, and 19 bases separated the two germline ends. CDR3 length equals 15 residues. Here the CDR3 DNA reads TGCAGTGCTGCCATAGGGGATGGCAGAAACAATGAGCAGTTCTTC. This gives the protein CSAAIGDGRNNEQFF.

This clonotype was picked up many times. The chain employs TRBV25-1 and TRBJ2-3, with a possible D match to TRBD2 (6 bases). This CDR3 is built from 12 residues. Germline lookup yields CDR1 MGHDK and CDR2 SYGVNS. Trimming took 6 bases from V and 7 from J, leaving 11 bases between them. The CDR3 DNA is TGTGCCAGCAGGGGGGACTGGTATACGCAGTATTTT. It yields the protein CASRGDWYTQYF.

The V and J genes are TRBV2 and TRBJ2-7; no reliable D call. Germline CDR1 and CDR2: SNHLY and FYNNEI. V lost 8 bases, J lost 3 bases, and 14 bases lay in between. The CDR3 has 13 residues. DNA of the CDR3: TGTGCCAGCTCGAAGGGCCAGGACTACGAGCAGTACTTC. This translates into CASSKGQDYEQYF.

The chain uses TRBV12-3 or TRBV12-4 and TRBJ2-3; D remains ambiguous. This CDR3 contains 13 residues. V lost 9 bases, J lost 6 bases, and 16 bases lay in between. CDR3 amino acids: CASGPFVGDTQYF. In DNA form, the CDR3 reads TGTGCCAGTGGGCCCTTCGTGGGGGATACGCAGTATTTT.

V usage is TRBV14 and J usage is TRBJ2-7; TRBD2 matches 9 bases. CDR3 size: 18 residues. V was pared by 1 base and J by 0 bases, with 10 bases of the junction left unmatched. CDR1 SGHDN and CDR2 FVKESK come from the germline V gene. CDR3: CASSQGGRGRSPSYEQYF. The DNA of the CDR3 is TGTGCCAGCAGCCAAGGCGGGAGGGGTCGTTCGCCCTCCTACGAGCAGTACTTC.

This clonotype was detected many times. DNA for the CDR3: TGTGCCAGCAGTTATTGGGACAGGGGGCCTAGAAAGTTCTTC. Protein product: CASSYWDRGPRKFF. The chain recombines TRBV12-3 or TRBV12-4 with TRBJ2-1; 12 bases are shared with TRBD1. The V and J ends lost 4 bases and 14 bases, in that order; junction bases with no gene match: 9. The CDR3 has 14 residues.